Described below is a single TCR beta chain sequence and its context. This specimen comes from a study of PD-1 blockade in classical Hodgkin lymphoma. The CDR3 runs 15 residues. V dropped 4 bases and J dropped 0 bases, with 10 bases sitting between them. Germline V CDR1 and CDR2: LGHNA, YNFKEQ. Each of the patients experienced relapse following autologous stem cell transplantation, and their brentuximab vedotin exposure differed. Profiled with immunoSEQ multiplex PCR; TCRdb holds only in-frame clones, not every one. The table has fewer than 90,000 clones, approximately 91% seen once. This clonotype was obtained from a human donor with classical Hodgkin lymphoma. The gene calls are TRBV4-2 and TRBJ1-5; tentative D call: TRBD1 (6 bases). Sequenced material: peripheral blood mononuclear cells (PBMCs), taken at baseline. CDR3 coding DNA: TGTGCCAGCAGCCGGGGACAATCTAGCAATCAGCCCCAGCATTTT. It specifies CASSRGQSSNQPQHF.